The 12 T cell receptor beta chains below come from one sample, sequenced in a study of tumor and adjacent non-tumor tissue in lung cancer. The library came from three nested PCR rounds adapted from ARM-PCR protocols. TCRdb redid the calling of the multiplex PCR reads with MiXCR, one entry per CDR3 protein. The sample lists about 110,000 distinct CDR3 sequences; roughly 75% were seen once. RNA was extracted from bulk tissue without any cell sorting. Sequenced input: lung tumor tissue. The receptors were sampled from a woman aged 55-75 years with non-small cell lung cancer.

Concerning this clonotype: A single base separates this from a much larger clone, so it may be a read error. The gene calls are TRBV20-1 and TRBJ1-1; a weak D match, TRBD1 (5 bases). Germline V CDR1 and CDR2: DFQATT, SNEGSKA (reference sequence). This CDR3 has 14 amino acids. In DNA, the CDR3 is TGCAGTGCTCCCAAGCGGGACCAGAACACTGAAGCTTCCTTT. Encoded protein: CSAPKRDQNTEASF.

This clonotype was seen once. At one end, the junction sequence differs from germline, possibly due to a read error. This chain joins TRBV11-2 and TRBJ1-5; 10 bases map to TRBD1. Germline V lookup: CDR1 SGHAT, CDR2 FQNNGV. This CDR3 spans 13 amino acids. As DNA, the CDR3 is TGTGCCAGATCCCGGGACAGGGGTCAGCCCCAGAACTTT. It translates to CARSRDRGQPQNF.

As for this clonotype: This sequence may be a read error, since a much larger clone differs from it by one base. This sequence joins TRBV6-2 or TRBV6-3 and TRBJ2-5, with D perhaps assigned TRBD1 or TRBD2 (5 bases each). The CDR3 loop spans 12 amino acids. CDR1 is MNHEY and CDR2 is SVGEGT in the germline V gene. With 2 bases removed from V and 8 bases from J, the gap between germline ends came to 9 bases. The CDR3 DNA reads as TGTGCCAGCAGTTACCTGGGGGATACCCAGTACTTC. Translation gives CASSYLGDTQYF.

As to this clonotype: A read error is likely, as this CDR3 ends without the conserved phenylalanine or tryptophan. The gene calls are TRBV6-6 and TRBJ1-1; 8 nucleotides agree with TRBD1. Germline-derived CDR1 and CDR2 are MNHNY and SVGAGI (reference sequence). The CDR3 covers 14 residues. The CDR3 DNA sequence: TGTGCAAGTAGCCGACAGGGGCGCGACACTGAAGCTTTCCTT. This translates into CASSRQGRDTEAFL.

On this clonotype itself: Germline is not matched at one junction end, which may reflect a read error. The V call is TRBV12-3 or TRBV12-4, the J call TRBJ2-4; either TRBD1 or TRBD2 may supply D (5 bases each). This CDR3 contains 13 residues. CDR3: CPSSFGAGNIQYF. The CDR3 bases are TGTCCCAGTAGTTTTGGGGCGGGAAACATTCAGTACTTC.

Regarding this clonotype: The junction and the germline gene differ at one end; a read error may be behind it. The CDR3 DNA sequence: TGTGCCAACAGCTTGGACGGGGTGGTGGAGCAGTACTTC. It is translated as CANSLDGVVEQYF. The J gene is TRBJ2-7, the V gene TRBV11-2; perhaps TRBD2 as D (5 bases). This CDR3 contains 13 residues. CDR1 is SGHAT and CDR2 is FQNNGV in the germline V gene.

This clonotype appeared a few times. This chain links TRBV9 with TRBJ2-1; D possibly corresponds to TRBD1 (5 bases). Germline V lookup: CDR1 SGDLS, CDR2 YYNGEE. Trimming stripped 5 bases from V and 9 bases from J, with 12 bases between. There are 12 residues in the CDR3. The CDR3 protein is CASSRDSSEQFF. CDR3 nucleotides: TGTGCCAGCAGTAGAGACAGCTCTGAGCAGTTCTTC.

A remark on this clonotype: The junction departs from the called germline gene at one end, perhaps through a read error. The CDR3 DNA sequence: TGTGCGAGCAGTGACTCGGACAGGGGAACTAATGAAAAATTGTTTTTT. Its translation is CASSDSDRGTNEKLFF. This rearrangement joins TRBV6-1 to TRBJ1-4, with 9 nucleotides matching TRBD1. This CDR3 region has 16 residues. The germline V gene encodes CDR1 MNHNS and CDR2 SASEGT.

The V call is TRBV20-1, the J call TRBJ1-1; no clear D gene. This CDR3 region has 13 residues. The V gene's germline CDR1 is DFQATT and CDR2 SNEGSKA (reference sequence). Trimming shortened V by 1 base and J by 1 base, and 7 bases separated the two germline ends. In nucleotides, the CDR3 is TGCAGTGCTAGAGTACAACAGAACACTGAAGCTTTCTTT. Translation gives CSARVQQNTEAFF.

With regard to this clonotype: A much larger clone lies one base from this, so it may be a read error. The gene calls are TRBV20-1 and TRBJ1-6; TRBD1 is a possible D gene (6 bases). This CDR3 has 16 residues. Germline CDR1 and CDR2: DFQATT and SNEGSKA (reference sequence). Trimming took off 0 bases at V and 7 bases at J, with 16 bases between the two ends. The CDR3 spells CSARDMKGHVNSPLHF. CDR3 in DNA: TGCAGTGCTAGAGACATGAAGGGACATGTCAATTCACCCCTCCACTTT.

With regard to this clonotype: It is likely a read error, because the conserved phenylalanine at the end of the CDR3 is missing. DNA of the CDR3: TGCAGTGCTATGACCGAGGCCGGACGAAGAAATGGCTACACCTAC. It encodes CSAMTEAGRRNGYTY. The gene calls are TRBV20-1 and TRBJ1-2; D is undetermined. V was clipped by 4 bases and J by 6 bases, with 21 bases between them. Germline CDR1 and CDR2: DFQATT and SNEGSKA (reference sequence). The CDR3 loop spans 15 amino acids.

The chain is built from TRBV4-3 and TRBJ1-1; D is perhaps TRBD1 (6 bases). V shed 9 bases and J shed 1 base, with 15 bases lying between them. The CDR3 runs 14 residues. The V gene's germline CDR1 is LGHNA and CDR2 YSLEER. CDR3 amino acids: CASRPMGANTEAFF. CDR3 nucleotides: TGCGCCAGTAGACCTATGGGGGCGAACACTGAAGCTTTCTTT.